This TCR beta chain was recorded in a study of cytomegalovirus exposure and HLA in healthy donors. Study details: Some 85 million unique TCRs, all from HLA-typed donors, were included in an early release of the data. Points from the study as a whole: Reportedly, fewer N-insertions than the approximately 650-donor mean appeared in an Asian-associated ancestry cluster in a later analysis. In a later analysis, HLA-associated beta chains showed higher expansion and lower generation probabilities than comparable chains.

This PCR relied on a set of 60 Vbeta primers and 13 Jbeta primers. TCRdb keeps only in-frame clones here, not all; method: immunoSEQ multiplex PCR. The table includes around 70,000 clones, around 73% detected once. In nominal health when sampled, donors likely had unrecorded immune exposures nonetheless. Concerning this clone itself: Its antigen is not identified.

This CDR3 has 13 amino acids. V trimming: 5 bases; J trimming: 8 bases; junction bases outside the gene matches: 3. The germline gives CDR1 PRHDT, CDR2 FYEKMQ (reference sequence). The sequenced material came from PBMCs. V and J are TRBV13 and TRBJ1-1; 12 bases line up with TRBD1. The TCR was taken from a girl aged 5-17 years in good health and CMV-seropositive. The CDR3 sequence is CASSHGTGGEAFF. Here the CDR3 DNA reads TGTGCCAGCAGCCACGGGACAGGGGGCGAAGCTTTCTTT.